This T cell receptor (beta chain) derives from a study of Ad26.COV2.S vaccination and SARS-CoV-2 variants. The CDR3 consists of 14 residues. The V gene's germline CDR1 is LGHDT and CDR2 YNNKEL (reference sequence). V lost 0 bases and J 9 bases, leaving 12 bases between the germline ends. The treatment denotes: approximately 18 received Ad26.COV2.S at low or high dose, single or two shots; 5 received placebo; per-sample allocation not given. Sampling was performed 63 days after the first vaccine or placebo injection. Method: immunoSEQ multiplex PCR; TCRdb's copy keeps in-frame clones and lacks some. Of some 640,000 clones listed, about 90% are singletons.

This specimen was peripheral blood, taken in a trial of Ad26.COV2.S vaccine versus placebo. This chain uses TRBV3-1 (or the pseudogene TRBV3-2) with TRBJ1-5; D is perhaps TRBD1 (5 bases). This receptor was identified in a person between 18 and 65 years old who received the Ad26.COV2.S COVID-19 vaccine or a placebo. The CDR3 region is CASSQEGLGGPQHF. As DNA, the CDR3 is TGTGCCAGCAGCCAAGAGGGTCTCGGGGGGCCCCAGCATTTT.